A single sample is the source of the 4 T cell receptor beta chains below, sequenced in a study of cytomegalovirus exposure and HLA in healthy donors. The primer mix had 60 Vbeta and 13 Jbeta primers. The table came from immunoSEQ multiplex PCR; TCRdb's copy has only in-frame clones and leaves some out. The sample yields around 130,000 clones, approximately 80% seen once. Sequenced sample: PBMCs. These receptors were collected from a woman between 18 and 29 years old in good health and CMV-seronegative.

The chain's CDR3 is CASRGASGNTIYF. In nucleotides, the CDR3 is TGCGCCAGCAGGGGGGCCTCTGGAAACACCATATATTTT. V gene TRBV5-1 combines with J gene TRBJ1-3; a weak D match, TRBD1 (6 bases). The CDR3 is made up of 13 amino acids. CDR1 is SGHRS, CDR2 YFSETQ, per germline. Trimming cost V 5 bases and J 0 bases, with 6 bases left between them. The full variable domain, rest sourced from reference TRBV5-1 and TRBJ1-3, is KAGVTQTPRYLIKTRGQQVTLSCSPISGHRSVSWYQQTPGQGLQFLFEYFSETQRNKGNFPGRFSGRQFSNSRSEMNVSTLELGDSALYLCASRGASGNTIYFGEGSWLTVV.

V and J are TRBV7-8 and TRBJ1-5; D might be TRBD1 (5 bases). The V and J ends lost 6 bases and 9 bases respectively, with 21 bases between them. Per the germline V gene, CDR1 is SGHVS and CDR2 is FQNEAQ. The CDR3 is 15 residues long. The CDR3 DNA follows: TGTGCCAGCAGTGGGGACGGGGGGAGTGATTGGCCCCAGCATTTT. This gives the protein CASSGDGGSDWPQHF.

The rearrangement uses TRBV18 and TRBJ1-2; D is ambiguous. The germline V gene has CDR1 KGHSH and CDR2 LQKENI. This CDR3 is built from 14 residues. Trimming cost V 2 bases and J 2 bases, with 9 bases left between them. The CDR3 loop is CASSPVGVNYGYTF. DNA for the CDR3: TGTGCCAGCTCACCAGTTGGAGTAAACTATGGCTACACCTTC.

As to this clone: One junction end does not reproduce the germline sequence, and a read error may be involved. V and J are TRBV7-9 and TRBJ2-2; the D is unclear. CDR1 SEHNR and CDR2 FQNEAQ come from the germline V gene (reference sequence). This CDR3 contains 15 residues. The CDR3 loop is CSSSLVLSNTGELFF. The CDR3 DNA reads TGTTCCAGCAGCTTAGTCCTTTCGAACACCGGGGAGCTGTTTTTT.